This T cell receptor (beta chain) came from a study of radiotherapy plus CTLA-4 blockade in lung cancer. Germline CDR1 LGHNA, CDR2 YNFKEQ. The CDR3 covers 14 residues. J was trimmed by 7 bases and V by 1 base; bases with no gene match: 4. Assay: immunoSEQ multiplex PCR; the TCRdb copy retains only in-frame clones and omits some. The data contain about 59,000 clones, less than 75% of them singletons. This material consisted of peripheral blood, taken from a patient treated with radiotherapy plus ipilimumab. V is TRBV4-2 and J is TRBJ2-1; 7 bases match TRBD1. The TCR sequence derives from a human donor with non-small cell lung cancer whose response to radiotherapy plus ipilimumab could not be evaluated. CDR3 residues: CASSQAGQTNEQFF. For the CDR3, the DNA is TGTGCCAGCAGCCAAGCGGGACAGACGAATGAGCAGTTCTTC.